Presented here are 28 T cell receptor beta chains from one specimen sequenced in a study of blood T cell repertoires in COVID-19. This table comes from immunoSEQ multiplex PCR, and its TCRdb copy is limited to in-frame clones, with some not included. The table lists roughly 340,000 clones, 87% of them singletons. Sequencing was carried out using PBMCs or T cells enriched from blood (not recorded which). These receptors all stem from a man in his forties in a cohort exposed to, infected with or recovered from COVID-19 (not recorded which).

This sequence joins TRBV28 and TRBJ2-7, with D possibly TRBD2 on 6 matching bases. The ends were cut back, 6 bases at V and 6 bases at J, with 27 bases in the middle. The CDR3 extends over 17 amino acids. The germline V gene has CDR1 MDHEN and CDR2 SYDVKM. The CDR3 DNA follows: TGTGCCAGCAGGGAAGTTGTCCAGGGACTTAGGCCTCCCGAGCAGTACTTC. Protein sequence: CASREVVQGLRPPEQYF.

The CDR3 reads CASSLRGSKADTQYF. CDR3 in DNA: TGTGCCAGCAGCTTAAGGGGGAGTAAAGCAGATACGCAGTATTTT. The chain uses TRBV7-2 and TRBJ2-3; tentative D call: TRBD1 (6 bases). V lost 2 bases and J lost 4, with 13 bases in between. CDR1 is SGHTA, CDR2 FQGNSA, per germline. The CDR3 extends over 15 amino acids.

The rearrangement links TRBV7-9 to TRBJ2-2, with D maybe TRBD2 (6 bases). The CDR3 contains 15 residues. V lost 5 bases, J lost 7 bases, and 17 bases lay in between. The germline gives CDR1 SEHNR, CDR2 FQNEAQ (reference sequence). The CDR3 sequence: CASSGHWGDGGELFF. CDR3 nucleotides: TGTGCCAGCAGCGGCCATTGGGGGGATGGCGGGGAGCTGTTTTTT. Full variable domain (remainder filled in from reference TRBV7-9 and TRBJ2-2): DTGVSQNPRHKITKRGQNVTFRCDPISEHNRLYWYRQTLGQGPEFLTYFQNEAQLEKSRLLSDRFSAERPKGSFSTLEIQRTEQGDSAMYLCASSGHWGDGGELFFGEGSRLTVL.

Only a few counts were recorded for this clone. The chain is built from TRBV9 and TRBJ2-1, with TRBD2 matching 11 bases. Per the germline V gene, CDR1 is SGDLS and CDR2 is YYNGEE. V trimming: 0 bases; J trimming: 4 bases; junction bases outside the gene matches: 12. The CDR3 contains 19 residues. CDR3 DNA sequence: TGTGCCAGCAGCGTAGGGGAATGGACTAGCGGGTTGGGATACAATGAGCAGTTCTTC. Encoded protein: CASSVGEWTSGLGYNEQFF.

The chain joins TRBV29-1 to TRBJ1-1; D is undetermined. The germline CDR1 and CDR2 sequences are SQVTM and ANQGSEA. V lost 6 bases and J lost 1, with 12 bases in between. This CDR3 comprises 13 residues. The CDR3 protein is CSVRGNTNTEAFF. The CDR3, as DNA: TGCAGCGTGCGCGGGAATACGAACACTGAAGCTTTCTTT. Using reference TRBV29-1 and TRBJ1-1 for the parts outside the CDR3, the full variable domain is SAVISQKPSRDICQRGTSLTIQCQVDSQVTMMFWYRQQPGQSLTLIATANQGSEATYESGFVIDKFPISRPNLTFSTLTVSNMSPEDSSIYLCSVRGNTNTEAFFGQGTRLTVV.

This chain joins TRBV18 and TRBJ2-1; 11 nucleotides agree with TRBD2. This CDR3 is 19 amino acids long. CDR1 and CDR2 from the germline V gene are KGHSH and LQKENI. V shed 3 bases and J 5 bases; nucleotides not matched to a gene: 15. This CDR3 is CASSPSTSILLAGDNEQFF. The CDR3 DNA is TGTGCCAGCTCACCGTCTACTAGTATTTTACTAGCGGGAGACAATGAGCAGTTCTTC.

The gene calls are TRBV9 and TRBJ2-1, with 11 bases fitting TRBD2. The germline gives CDR1 SGDLS, CDR2 YYNGEE. The CDR3 covers 15 residues. Unmatched junction bases numbered 5, after V lost 3 bases and J lost 6 bases. The CDR3 DNA follows: TGTGCCAGCAGCGCGGGACTAGCGGCTCTCAATGAGCAGTTCTTC. It codes for CASSAGLAALNEQFF.

This sequence joins TRBV5-4 and TRBJ2-3; the D is unclear. Germline V gives CDR1 SGHNT, CDR2 YYREEE (reference sequence). CDR3 size: 15 residues. V gave up 0 bases and J gave up 0 bases, with 8 bases separating them. CDR3 in amino acids: CASSLDYSSTDTQYF. In nucleotides, the CDR3 is TGTGCCAGCAGCTTGGACTACTCTAGCACAGATACGCAGTATTTT.

V usage is TRBV9 and J usage is TRBJ2-7; 7 nucleotides line up with TRBD2. This CDR3 spans 16 amino acids. Germline values: CDR1 SGDLS, CDR2 YYNGEE. The V gene end was trimmed by 0 bases and the J gene end by 7 bases; junction bases not matched to a gene: 13. CDR3 protein: CASSVAAASGQQEQYF. In DNA form, the CDR3 reads TGTGCCAGCAGCGTAGCGGCCGCTAGCGGTCAACAAGAGCAGTACTTC.

The chain recombines TRBV5-5 with TRBJ2-7; TRBD1 might be the D (5 bases). V gave up 0 bases and J gave up 1 base, with 8 bases separating them. This CDR3 contains 14 residues. Germline CDR1 is SGHKS and CDR2 is YYEKEE (reference sequence). The CDR3 DNA follows: TGTGCCAGCAGCTTGGCCCAGGGATCCTACGAGCAGTACTTC. Residues: CASSLAQGSYEQYF.

The rearrangement uses TRBV19 and TRBJ2-5, with 9 positions matching TRBD2. Germline values: CDR1 LNHDA, CDR2 SQIVND (reference sequence). Unmatched junction bases numbered 7, after V lost 3 bases and J lost 5 bases. There are 15 residues in the CDR3. The CDR3, as DNA: TGTGCCAGTAGTATTTTTGCGGGAGGGGGTGAGACCCAGTACTTC. Translation gives CASSIFAGGGETQYF.

V and J are TRBV30 and TRBJ1-5; maybe TRBD1 (6 bases). The V gene lost 3 bases and the J gene lost 2 bases, with 8 bases spanning the gap. CDR1 GTSNPN and CDR2 SVGIG come from the germline V gene (reference sequence). The CDR3 runs to 13 residues. The CDR3: CAWRGHGNQPQHF. The CDR3 DNA is TGTGCCTGGAGGGGACACGGCAATCAGCCCCAGCATTTT.

The V and J genes are TRBV3-1 (or the pseudogene TRBV3-2) and TRBJ2-5; 7 bases agree with TRBD2. V shed 1 base, J shed 4 bases, and the junction held 0 bases outside the gene matches. This CDR3 spans 13 amino acids. From germline, CDR1 is LGHDT and CDR2 YNNKEL (reference sequence). CDR3 sequence: CASSQGGGETQYF. In DNA, the CDR3 is TGTGCCAGCAGCCAAGGGGGGGGAGAGACCCAGTACTTC.

This sequence joins TRBV18 and TRBJ1-5; D is unresolved. Per germline, CDR1 KGHSH and CDR2 LQKENI. Trimming stripped 1 base from V and 0 bases from J, with 16 bases between. The CDR3 loop spans 18 amino acids. The CDR3 sequence: CASSPQPIPRDSNQPQHF. CDR3 sequence (DNA): TGTGCCAGCTCACCACAACCCATACCACGGGATAGCAATCAGCCCCAGCATTTT.

Comments on this clone: At the DNA level, this CDR3 is encoded by other sequences in the same sample as well. The J gene is TRBJ2-2, the V gene TRBV29-1; a weak D match, TRBD2 (5 bases). Germline CDR1 and CDR2: SQVTM and ANQGSEA. The V and J ends lost 6 bases and 2 bases respectively, with 10 bases between them. The CDR3 extends over 13 amino acids. Here the CDR3 reads CSVDRGNTGELFF. As DNA, the CDR3 is TGCAGCGTCGACCGGGGAAACACCGGGGAGCTGTTTTTT.

This chain uses TRBV28 with TRBJ2-1, with D possibly matching TRBD2 (6 bases). V was clipped by 2 bases and J by 4 bases, with 12 bases between them. The CDR3 is made up of 15 amino acids. The germline gives CDR1 MDHEN, CDR2 SYDVKM. CDR3 region: CASSLSRREYNEQFF. The CDR3 DNA reads TGTGCCAGCAGTTTAAGTCGGCGGGAATACAATGAGCAGTTCTTC.

The chain combines TRBV23-1 with TRBJ2-7; D is unresolved. TRBV23-1 has ORF status, its function being uncertain. The ends were cut back, 3 bases at V and 2 bases at J, with 11 bases in the middle. This CDR3 contains 14 residues. The CDR3 DNA follows: TGCGCCAGCAGTCACGCTCAGGCTCCCTACGAGCAGTACTTC. As protein: CASSHAQAPYEQYF.

This chain uses TRBV5-4 with TRBJ2-7; D is perhaps TRBD1 (6 bases). With 4 bases removed from V and 7 bases from J, the gap between germline ends came to 18 bases. The CDR3 is 14 amino acids. Germline lookup yields CDR1 SGHNT and CDR2 YYREEE (reference sequence). The CDR3 nucleotides read TGTGCCAGCAGCAAACTAGAGGGGGTGGGGGAGCAGTACTTC. Translation gives CASSKLEGVGEQYF.

This sequence joins TRBV27 and TRBJ2-2; 8 bases agree with TRBD2. Germline lookup yields CDR1 MNHEY and CDR2 SMNVEV (reference sequence). The V and J ends lost 4 bases and 6 bases, in that order; junction bases with no gene match: 4. This CDR3 spans 14 amino acids. As DNA, the CDR3 is TGTGCCAGCAGTTGGGTAGCGGGATCCGGGGAGCTGTTTTTT. Its translation is CASSWVAGSGELFF.

V is TRBV2 and J is TRBJ2-1, with D tentatively TRBD1 (6 bases). This CDR3 comprises 13 residues. V lost 5 bases and J lost 4, with 9 bases in between. CDR1 and CDR2 from the germline V gene are SNHLY and FYNNEI. CDR3 sequence reads: CASSRQAYNEQFF. CDR3 DNA sequence: TGTGCCAGCAGTAGACAGGCTTACAATGAGCAGTTCTTC.

This chain links TRBV19 with TRBJ1-2, with TRBD1 identical over 12 bases. The CDR3 totals 14 residues. CDR1 and CDR2 from the germline V gene are LNHDA and SQIVND (reference sequence). V lost 4 bases to trimming and J lost 6 bases; unmatched junction nucleotides: 3. The chain's CDR3 is CASSRGQGAHGYTF. The CDR3 DNA reads as TGTGCCAGTAGTAGGGGACAGGGGGCTCATGGCTACACCTTC. Looking up the rest from reference TRBV19 and TRBJ1-2 gives the full variable domain: DGGITQSPKYLFRKEGQNVTLSCEQNLNHDAMYWYRQDPGQGLRLIYYSQIVNDFQKGDIAEGYSVSREKKESFPLTVTSAQKNPTAFYLCASSRGQGAHGYTFGSGTRLTVV.

This rearrangement joins TRBV11-2 to TRBJ2-3; maybe TRBD1 (5 bases). Germline lookup yields CDR1 SGHAT and CDR2 FQNNGV. This CDR3 spans 13 amino acids. Trimming removed 3 bases from V and 4 bases from J, with 8 bases in between. The CDR3 region has the DNA TGTGCCAGCAGCTTTAGGGGCCCAGATACGCAGTATTTT. Amino acid sequence: CASSFRGPDTQYF.

The chain couples TRBV28 to TRBJ1-2; a possible D gene is TRBD1 (5 bases). CDR1 is MDHEN, CDR2 SYDVKM, per germline. This CDR3 has 16 amino acids. The germline V and J ends were trimmed by 6 bases and 1 base, with 18 bases remaining between them. The CDR3 loop is CASSPGGGVNNYGYTF. Written as DNA, the CDR3 is TGTGCCAGCAGCCCGGGGGGGGGAGTAAATAACTATGGCTACACCTTC.

The DNA for the CDR3 is TGTGCCAGCAGCAAAGGACAGGGTGCCGGGGCCAACGTCCTGACTTTC. This translates into CASSKGQGAGANVLTF. The rearrangement uses TRBV9 and TRBJ2-6, with 8 bases matching TRBD1. V shed 4 bases and J 4 bases; nucleotides not matched to a gene: 7. This CDR3 has 16 amino acids. Germline assignment: CDR1 SGDLS and CDR2 YYNGEE.

The gene calls are TRBV7-9 and TRBJ2-2; 11 bases are a match to TRBD2. With 3 bases clipped from V and 4 bases from J, the junction kept 13 bases outside the gene matches. Germline V gives CDR1 SEHNR, CDR2 FQNEAQ (reference sequence). CDR3 length: 19 amino acids. This CDR3 reads CASSFGQGRLAGGTGELFF. Here the CDR3 DNA reads TGTGCCAGCAGCTTTGGGCAGGGGAGGCTAGCGGGAGGCACCGGGGAGCTGTTTTTT.

V and J are TRBV19 and TRBJ2-1; TRBD2 agrees at 13 bases. The germline V gene has CDR1 LNHDA and CDR2 SQIVND (reference sequence). CDR3 length: 15 residues. Unmatched junction bases numbered 6, after V lost 4 bases and J lost 9 bases. Here the CDR3 DNA reads TGTGCCAGTAGTAACGGACTAGCGGGAGCGCGTGAGCAGTTCTTC. This codes for CASSNGLAGAREQFF.

This clone was observed once. The rearrangement joins TRBV6-1 to TRBJ2-7; D uncertain. The CDR3 consists of 15 residues. Germline lookup yields CDR1 MNHNS and CDR2 SASEGT. Trimming removed 0 bases at V and 2 bases at J, with 11 bases between. The CDR3 nucleotides read TGTGCCAGCAGTGAAGCTGCGTCGAGCACCTACGAGCAGTACTTC. Translated, it gives CASSEAASSTYEQYF.

This sequence joins TRBV6-1 and TRBJ2-4, with 11 bases fitting TRBD2. Germline CDR1 reads MNHNS; CDR2 reads SASEGT. The CDR3 is 19 amino acids. V was clipped by 2 bases and J by 0 bases; unmatched bases: 9. CDR3 protein: CASSESTSGIFLAKNIQYF. As DNA, the CDR3 is TGTGCCAGCAGTGAATCGACTAGCGGGATATTCTTAGCCAAAAACATTCAGTACTTC.